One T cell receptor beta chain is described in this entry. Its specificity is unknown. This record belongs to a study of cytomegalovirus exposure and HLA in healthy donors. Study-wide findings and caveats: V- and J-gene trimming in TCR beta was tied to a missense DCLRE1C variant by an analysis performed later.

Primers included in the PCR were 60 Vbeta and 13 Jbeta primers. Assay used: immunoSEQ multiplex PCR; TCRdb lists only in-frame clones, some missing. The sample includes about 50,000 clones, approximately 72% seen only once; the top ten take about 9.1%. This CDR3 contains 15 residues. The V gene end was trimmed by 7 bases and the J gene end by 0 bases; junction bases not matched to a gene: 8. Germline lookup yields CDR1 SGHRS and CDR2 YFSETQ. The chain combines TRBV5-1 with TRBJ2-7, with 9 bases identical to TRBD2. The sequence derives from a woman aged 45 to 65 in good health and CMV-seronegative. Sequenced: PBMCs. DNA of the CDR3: TGCGCCAGCTCCTCTTTAGCGGGAGCCTCCTACGAGCAGTACTTC. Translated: CASSSLAGASYEQYF.